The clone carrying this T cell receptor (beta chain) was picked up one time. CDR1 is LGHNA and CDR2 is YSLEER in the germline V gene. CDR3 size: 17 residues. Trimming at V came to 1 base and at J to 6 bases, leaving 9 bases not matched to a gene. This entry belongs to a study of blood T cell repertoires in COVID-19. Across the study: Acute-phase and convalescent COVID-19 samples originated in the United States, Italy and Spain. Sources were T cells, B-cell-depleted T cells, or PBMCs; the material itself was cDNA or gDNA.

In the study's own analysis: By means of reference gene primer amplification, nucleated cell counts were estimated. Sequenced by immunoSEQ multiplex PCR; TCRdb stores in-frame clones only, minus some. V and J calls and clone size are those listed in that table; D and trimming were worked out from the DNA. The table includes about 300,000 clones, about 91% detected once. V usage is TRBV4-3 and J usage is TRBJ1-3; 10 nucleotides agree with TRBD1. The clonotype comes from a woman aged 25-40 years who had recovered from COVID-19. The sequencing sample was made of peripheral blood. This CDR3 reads CASSQGTGTGAINTIYF. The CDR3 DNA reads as TGCGCCAGCAGCCAAGGAACCGGGACAGGGGCTATAAACACCATATATTTT.